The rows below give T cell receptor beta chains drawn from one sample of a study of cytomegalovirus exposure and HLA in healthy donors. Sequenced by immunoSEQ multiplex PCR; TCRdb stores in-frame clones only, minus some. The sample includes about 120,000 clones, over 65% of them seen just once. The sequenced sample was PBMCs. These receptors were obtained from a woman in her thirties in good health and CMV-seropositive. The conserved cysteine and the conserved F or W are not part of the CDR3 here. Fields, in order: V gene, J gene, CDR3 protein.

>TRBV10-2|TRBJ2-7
ASSVAGPNSYEQY
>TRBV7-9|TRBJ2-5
ASSYYGIQETQY
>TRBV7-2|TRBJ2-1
ASSSAGTGAYNEQF
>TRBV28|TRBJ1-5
ASSGRQSVDQPQH
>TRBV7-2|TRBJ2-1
ASSFLTSGGLPAYNEQF
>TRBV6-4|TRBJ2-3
ASSDSDRSADTQY
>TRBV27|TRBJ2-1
ASSLLAGGSYNEQF
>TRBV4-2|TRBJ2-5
ASSQPLGTGGQETQY
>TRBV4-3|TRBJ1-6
ASSLPGGNSPLH
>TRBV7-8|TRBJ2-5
ASSLAPGSVETQY
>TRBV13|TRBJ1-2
ASSLLLPGQAGCA
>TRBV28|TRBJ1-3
ASSLFPQVSGNTIY
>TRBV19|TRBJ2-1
ASSTRQGRANEQF
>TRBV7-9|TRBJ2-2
ASSLRLQGQNTGELF
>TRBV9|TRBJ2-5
ASSVLAGRQETQY
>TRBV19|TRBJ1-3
ASSIALRRKATGNTIY
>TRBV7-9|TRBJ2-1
ASSLGGGGYNEQF
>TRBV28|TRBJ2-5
ASSIPTGQKY
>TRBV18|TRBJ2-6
ASSPTPGQGGMAGANVLT
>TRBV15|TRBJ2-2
ATNLPGSGELF
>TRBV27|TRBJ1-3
ASSQNRVGNTIY
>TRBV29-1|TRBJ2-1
SASFRSSYNEQF
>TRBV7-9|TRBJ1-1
SSSLVTGNTEAF
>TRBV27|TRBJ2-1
ASSRLAALYNEQF
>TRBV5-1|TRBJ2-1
ASSTGQGAIFEQF
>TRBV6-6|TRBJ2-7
ASSPVSNYEQY
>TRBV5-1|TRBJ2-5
ASSLGSGAQETQY
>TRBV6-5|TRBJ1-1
ASSEEPYTEAF
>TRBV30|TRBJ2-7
ATEGAYEQY
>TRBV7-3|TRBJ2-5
ASSLRLAGTIGQETQY
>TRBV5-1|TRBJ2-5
ASRRSGLASGQETQY
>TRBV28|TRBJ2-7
ASRSTGTGSAYEQY
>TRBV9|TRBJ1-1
ASSADGDTEAF
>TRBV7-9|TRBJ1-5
ASSPAGPNNQPQH
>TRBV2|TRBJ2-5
ASSEVRGETQY